The 25 T cell receptor beta chains reported below all come from one sample, sequenced in a study of T cells in Graves' hyperthyroidism and ophthalmopathy. What was amplified from RNA transcripts were TCR beta CDR3 regions. During a first-round RT-PCR of the TCR CDR3, the HTBI primer set was used. In TCRdb, the multiplex PCR reads were re-called with MiXCR into one record per CDR3 protein. The sample contains some 270,000 distinct CDR3 sequences, 10% to 15% of which appear only once. The sequenced material came from blood. These receptors were collected from a woman aged 25-40 years with Graves' hyperthyroidism that later progressed to Graves' ophthalmopathy.

The chain is built from TRBV19 and TRBJ2-7; 9 bases are a match to TRBD1. The J segment lost 2 bases and the V segment lost 2 bases, leaving 4 bases of the junction unmatched. Germline values: CDR1 LNHDA, CDR2 SQIVND (reference sequence). The CDR3 covers 15 residues. This CDR3 is CASSIRGQGTYEQYF. The CDR3 nucleotides read TGTGCCAGTAGTATACGGGGACAGGGTACCTACGAGCAGTACTTC.

This clonotype has just a few counts. The junction departs from germline at one end; a sequencing error may be responsible. The rearrangement links TRBV7-7 to TRBJ2-2; 8 bases line up with TRBD1. Germline CDR1 SSHAT, CDR2 FNYEAQ (reference sequence). The CDR3 spans 15 residues. The CDR3 region has the DNA TGTGCTAGCAGCCCTTTGGCAGGGGGCCACGGGGAGCTGTTTTTT. This translates into CASSPLAGGHGELFF. The full variable domain, in which reference TRBV7-7 and TRBJ2-2 provide the parts outside the CDR3, is GAGVSQSPRYKVTKRGQDVTLRCDPISSHATLYWYQQALGQGPEFLTYFNYEAQPDKSGLPSDRFSAERPEGSISTLTIQRTEQRDSAMYRCASSPLAGGHGELFFGEGSRLTVL.

This clonotype was counted at least ten times. V is TRBV2 and J is TRBJ1-2; a possible D gene is TRBD1 (5 bases). Germline V gives CDR1 SNHLY, CDR2 FYNNEI. This CDR3 is 15 amino acids long. V dropped 2 bases and J dropped 5 bases, with 15 bases sitting between them. The CDR3 region is CASSESSGALYGYTF. CDR3 nucleotides: TGTGCCAGCAGTGAATCCAGCGGGGCCCTATATGGCTACACCTTC.

This clonotype was counted at least ten times. The genes are TRBV3-1 and TRBJ2-7; 9 bases match TRBD2. Germline CDR1 reads LGHDT; CDR2 reads YNNKEL (reference sequence). V shed 0 bases and J 1 base; nucleotides not matched to a gene: 4. The CDR3 loop spans 16 amino acids. The CDR3 loop reads CASSQDRLAGSYEQYF. CDR3 DNA: TGTGCCAGCAGCCAAGATCGGCTAGCGGGATCCTACGAGCAGTACTTC.

This clonotype has a count of ten or more. This chain links TRBV27 with TRBJ1-5, with 9 bases identical to TRBD1. With V trimmed by 6 bases and J by 6 bases, 9 bases remained unmatched. The CDR3 is 15 amino acids. CDR1 MNHEY and CDR2 SMNVEV come from the germline V gene (reference sequence). CDR3 in DNA: TGTGCCAGCAGCCTAACAGGGGGCGCGGGTCAGCCCCAGCATTTT. Its translation is CASSLTGGAGQPQHF.

This clonotype appeared many times. The J gene is TRBJ1-5, the V gene TRBV7-2; no clear D. The CDR3 covers 14 residues. V lost 1 base and J 10 bases, leaving 14 bases between the germline ends. Looked up from germline, CDR1 is SGHTA and CDR2 is FQGNSA. The CDR3 bases are TGTGCCAGCAGCTTAGGTGCCGATCCCGGCCCCCAGCATTTT. Translated: CASSLGADPGPQHF.

The sample holds many counts of this clonotype. This CDR3 is CSVDDGTLDLEETQYF. The DNA of the CDR3 is TGCAGCGTTGACGACGGGACCCTAGACCTAGAAGAGACCCAGTACTTC. V usage is TRBV29-1 and J usage is TRBJ2-5, with D perhaps being TRBD1 or TRBD2 (5 bases each). CDR3 length: 16 residues. Trimming took 3 bases from V and 3 from J, leaving 20 bases between them. CDR1 and CDR2 from the germline V gene are SQVTM and ANQGSEA.

The genes are TRBV5-1 and TRBJ1-1, with 11 bases that match TRBD1. This CDR3 region has 13 residues. Germline CDR1 and CDR2: SGHRS and YFSETQ. V lost 4 bases to trimming and J lost 8 bases; unmatched junction nucleotides: 4. CDR3 amino acids: CASSLRDRGEAFF. In DNA form, the CDR3 reads TGCGCCAGCAGCCTCCGGGACAGGGGGGAAGCTTTCTTT.

Concerning this clonotype: This may be a read error: a much more frequent sequence differs by one nucleotide. This chain joins TRBV18 and TRBJ1-4; no clear D gene. Trimming removed 5 bases at V and 3 bases at J, with 13 bases between. This CDR3 has 15 residues. From germline, CDR1 is KGHSH and CDR2 LQKENI. Here the CDR3 reads CASSMTAEANEKLFF. The CDR3 DNA reads TGTGCCAGCTCAATGACGGCGGAAGCTAATGAAAAACTGTTTTTT.

This clonotype was counted many times. J is TRBJ1-6 and V is TRBV12-3 or TRBV12-4, with 10 nucleotides matching TRBD1. The junction had 6 bases not matched to a gene; V was cut back by 6 bases and J by 7 bases. The CDR3 consists of 15 residues. CDR3 loop: CASRLRQGANSPLHF. CDR3 nucleotides: TGTGCCAGCAGACTCCGACAGGGGGCAAATTCACCCCTCCACTTT.

This clonotype has more than one count but fewer than ten. V gene TRBV5-4 combines with J gene TRBJ2-3, with D uncertain. V lost 0 bases and J lost 1, with 9 bases in between. Germline V lookup: CDR1 SGHNT, CDR2 YYREEE (reference sequence). The CDR3 sequence is 15 residues long. In DNA form, the CDR3 reads TGTGCCAGCAGCTTGGTTAGCTTTGGCACAGATACGCAGTATTTT. This gives the protein CASSLVSFGTDTQYF.

In its sample, this clonotype was seen many times. The rearrangement joins TRBV5-1 to TRBJ1-1; 9 bases fit TRBD1. The CDR3 is 15 amino acids. The germline gives CDR1 SGHRS, CDR2 YFSETQ. J was trimmed by 1 base and V by 0 bases; bases with no gene match: 1. The CDR3 nucleotides are TGCGCCAGCAGCTTGGAGGGACAGGGGAACACTGAAGCTTTCTTT. Its translation is CASSLEGQGNTEAFF.

CDR3: CASSPDPPSSGRGLGQETQYF. DNA for the CDR3: TGTGCCAGCAGCCCAGACCCCCCTTCTAGCGGGAGGGGTCTGGGGCAAGAGACCCAGTACTTC. The V gene is TRBV9, the J gene TRBJ2-5; 12 bases are a match to TRBD2. Per the germline V gene, CDR1 is SGDLS and CDR2 is YYNGEE. V shed 4 bases, J shed 2 bases, and the junction held 21 bases outside the gene matches. This CDR3 has 21 amino acids.

There are a few counts of this clonotype. This rearrangement joins TRBV19 to TRBJ2-2; 8 nucleotides agree with TRBD1. CDR1 is LNHDA and CDR2 is SQIVND in the germline V gene (reference sequence). The CDR3 contains 15 residues. Losses at the gene ends were 5 bases for V and 7 bases for J; bases not matched to a gene: 9. The DNA of the CDR3 is TGTGCCAGTAGTCCCGGACAGGGAGACGGCGGGGAGCTGTTTTTT. Translated, it gives CASSPGQGDGGELFF.

At least ten counts were recorded for this clonotype. The CDR3 here is CASSLQRTEYNEQFF. The CDR3 region has the DNA TGTGCCAGCAGTTTACAGCGGACAGAATACAATGAGCAGTTCTTC. V gene TRBV27 combines with J gene TRBJ2-1; weak D call: TRBD1 (6 bases). V lost 2 bases and J 4 bases, leaving 12 bases between the germline ends. Germline V gene sequence: CDR1 MNHEY, CDR2 SMNVEV (reference sequence). There are 15 residues in the CDR3.

About this clonotype: Since a much larger clone is just one base distant, this may be a read error. V and J are TRBV10-3 and TRBJ1-5; unclear D gene. The CDR3 is 12 amino acids. Germline CDR1 reads ENHRY; CDR2 reads SYGVKD. The CDR3 here is CASSLTLQPQHF. In DNA, the CDR3 is TGTGCCAGCAGTTTAACGCTCCAGCCCCAGCATTTT.

The V call is TRBV12-5, the J call TRBJ2-7; perhaps TRBD2 as D (5 bases). Trimming pared 6 bases from V and 1 base from J, leaving 10 bases between. This CDR3 is 13 amino acids long. CDR1 LGHNT and CDR2 FRNRAP come from the germline V gene. CDR3 residues: CASGLGISYEQYF. In DNA, the CDR3 is TGTGCTAGTGGCCTCGGGATTTCCTACGAGCAGTACTTC.

Details on this clonotype: A read error may be the cause here, since a much bigger clone is one base away. This chain connects TRBV20-1 to TRBJ2-1; no clear D. The J call is uncertain, as TRBJ2-7 better fits the DNA end. CDR3 length: 13 amino acids. Germline V gives CDR1 DFQATT, CDR2 SNEGSKA (reference sequence). CDR3 protein: CSAIENSYNEQYF. Here the CDR3 DNA reads TGCAGTGCTATAGAGAACTCCTACAATGAGCAGTACTTC.

The sample holds a few counts of this clonotype. With a much larger clone just one base away, this may be a read error. This chain joins TRBV7-2 and TRBJ2-1, with TRBD2 matching 7 bases. Germline V CDR1 and CDR2: SGHTA, FQGNSA. CDR3 size: 16 residues. J lost 0 bases, V lost 5 bases, and 7 bases had no gene match. Written as DNA, the CDR3 is TGTACCAGCAGCCTTCTAGCGGCCAGCTCCTACAATGAGCAGTTCTTC. Amino acids: CTSSLLAASSYNEQFF. The full variable domain, in which reference TRBV7-2 and TRBJ2-1 provide the parts outside the CDR3, is GAGVSQSPSNKVTEKGKDVELRCDPISGHTALYWYRQSLGQGLEFLIYFQGNSAPDKSGLPSDRFSAERTGGSVSTLTIQRTQQEDSAVYLCTSSLLAASSYNEQFFGPGTRLTVL.

This clonotype was recorded at least ten times. J is TRBJ1-1 and V is TRBV5-4, with D possibly matching TRBD1 (5 bases). Trimming left V 4 bases short and J 0 bases short, with 10 bases between. The V gene's germline CDR1 is SGHNT and CDR2 YYREEE (reference sequence). The CDR3 is made up of 14 amino acids. This CDR3 is CASSPRGLNTEAFF. The CDR3 DNA reads TGTGCCAGCAGCCCGAGGGGCCTGAACACTGAAGCTTTCTTT.

CDR3 sequence (DNA): TGTGCCAGCAGCTTAGAAGGACTAGCGTTTTACAATGAGCAGTTCTTC. It translates to CASSLEGLAFYNEQFF. The V call is TRBV11-2, the J call TRBJ2-1, with 9 bases identical to TRBD2. Germline V gene lookup returns CDR1 SGHAT and CDR2 FQNNGV. After removal of 0 bases from V and 4 bases from J, the junction contained 4 bases not matched to a gene. The CDR3 totals 16 residues.

The V and J genes are TRBV19 and TRBJ2-1; 11 nucleotides align to TRBD2. Germline CDR1 and CDR2: LNHDA and SQIVND (reference sequence). V was clipped by 11 bases and J by 8 bases; unmatched bases: 14. The length of the CDR3 is 15 residues. CDR3 region: CAATSGSASRDEQFF. DNA for the CDR3: TGTGCCGCCACTAGCGGGAGCGCCTCGAGGGATGAGCAGTTCTTC.

This clonotype was seen ten or more times. The chain combines TRBV4-2 with TRBJ2-1; 9 nucleotides align to TRBD2. Germline CDR1 is LGHNA and CDR2 is YNFKEQ. The V and J ends lost 0 bases and 0 bases, in that order; junction bases with no gene match: 0. The CDR3 is 16 amino acids. The CDR3 loop is CASSQETSGSYNEQFF. The CDR3 DNA sequence: TGTGCCAGCAGCCAAGAGACTAGCGGCTCCTACAATGAGCAGTTCTTC.

This clonotype was counted many times. The gene calls are TRBV7-9 and TRBJ2-3, with D perhaps matching TRBD2 (6 bases). V gave up 1 base and J gave up 4 bases, with 12 bases separating them. This CDR3 contains 15 residues. Germline V gene sequence: CDR1 SEHNR, CDR2 FQNEAQ (reference sequence). The CDR3 sequence: CASSLGRGGADTQYF. DNA of the CDR3: TGTGCCAGCAGCTTAGGAAGAGGCGGGGCAGATACGCAGTATTTT.

Notes on this clonotype: This may come from a read error, since a much larger clone is one base off. The CDR3 does not close with the conserved phenylalanine or tryptophan, likely indicating a read error. The rearrangement uses TRBV10-3 and TRBJ2-3; D not certain. The CDR3 runs 15 residues. The germline V gene has CDR1 ENHRY and CDR2 SYGVKD. V lost 5 bases to trimming and J lost 2 bases, with 14 bases between them. As DNA, the CDR3 is TGTGCCATCAGTACAGCTTTGTCCCCCACAGATACGCAGTATTCT. The encoded protein is CAISTALSPTDTQYS.